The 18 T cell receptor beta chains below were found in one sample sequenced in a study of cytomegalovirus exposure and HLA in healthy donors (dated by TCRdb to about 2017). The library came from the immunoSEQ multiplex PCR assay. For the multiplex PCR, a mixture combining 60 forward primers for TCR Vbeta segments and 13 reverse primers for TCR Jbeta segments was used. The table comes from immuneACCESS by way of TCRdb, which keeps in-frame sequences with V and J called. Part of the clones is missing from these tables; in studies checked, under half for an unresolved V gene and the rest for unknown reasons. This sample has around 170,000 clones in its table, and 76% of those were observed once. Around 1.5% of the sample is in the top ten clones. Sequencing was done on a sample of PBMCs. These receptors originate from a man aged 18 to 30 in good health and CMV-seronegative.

The chain's CDR3 is CASSGTVYGYTF. CDR3 coding DNA: TGTGCCAGCAGCGGGACAGTCTATGGCTACACCTTC. The V call is TRBV2, the J call TRBJ1-2, with 7 bases identical to TRBD1. This CDR3 comprises 12 residues. CDR1 is SNHLY, CDR2 FYNNEI, per germline. Germline trimming cut 6 bases from V and 4 bases from J; bases unmatched to any gene: 2.

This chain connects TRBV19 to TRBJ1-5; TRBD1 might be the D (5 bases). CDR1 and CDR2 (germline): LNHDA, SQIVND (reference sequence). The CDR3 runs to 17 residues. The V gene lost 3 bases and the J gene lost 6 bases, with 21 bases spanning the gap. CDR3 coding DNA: TGTGCCAGTAGTATCCCCGGGACTTTGCTGTACGGTCAGCCCCAGCATTTT. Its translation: CASSIPGTLLYGQPQHF.

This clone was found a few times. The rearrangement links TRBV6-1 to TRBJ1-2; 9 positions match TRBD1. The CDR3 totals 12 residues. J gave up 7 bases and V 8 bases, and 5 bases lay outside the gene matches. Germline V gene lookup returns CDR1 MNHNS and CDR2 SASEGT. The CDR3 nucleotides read TGTGCCAGCGTACAGGGGGCTGGTGGCTACACCTTC. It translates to CASVQGAGGYTF.

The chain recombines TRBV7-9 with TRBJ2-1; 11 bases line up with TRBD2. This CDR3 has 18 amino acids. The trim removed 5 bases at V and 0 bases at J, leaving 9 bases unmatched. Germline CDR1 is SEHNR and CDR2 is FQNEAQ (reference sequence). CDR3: CASSTSGTSGSSYNEQFF. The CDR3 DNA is TGTGCCAGCAGCACTTCCGGGACTAGCGGCAGCTCCTACAATGAGCAGTTCTTC.

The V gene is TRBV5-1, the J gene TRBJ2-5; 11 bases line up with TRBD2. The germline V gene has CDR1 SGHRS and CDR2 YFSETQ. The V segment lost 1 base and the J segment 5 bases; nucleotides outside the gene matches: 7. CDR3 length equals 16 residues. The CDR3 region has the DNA TGCGCCAGCAGCTTGAGACTAGCGGGAACAGGGGAGACCCAGTACTTC. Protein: CASSLRLAGTGETQYF.

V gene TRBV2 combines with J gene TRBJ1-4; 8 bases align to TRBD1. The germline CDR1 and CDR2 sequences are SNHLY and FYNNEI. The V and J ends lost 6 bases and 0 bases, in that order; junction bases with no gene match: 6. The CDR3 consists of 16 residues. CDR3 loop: CASRFGQGPTNEKLFF. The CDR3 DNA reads TGTGCCAGCAGATTCGGACAGGGACCAACTAATGAAAAACTGTTTTTT.

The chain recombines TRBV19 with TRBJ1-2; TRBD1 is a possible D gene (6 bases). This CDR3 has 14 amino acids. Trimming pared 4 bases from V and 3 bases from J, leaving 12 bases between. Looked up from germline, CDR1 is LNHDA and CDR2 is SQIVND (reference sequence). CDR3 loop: CASSTPGQDYGYTF. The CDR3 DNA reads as TGTGCCAGTAGTACCCCGGGACAAGACTATGGCTACACCTTC.

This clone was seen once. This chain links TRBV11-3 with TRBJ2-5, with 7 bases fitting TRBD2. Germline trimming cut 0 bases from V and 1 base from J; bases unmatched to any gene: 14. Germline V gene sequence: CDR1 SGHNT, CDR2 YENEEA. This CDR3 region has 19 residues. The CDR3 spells CASSLEKGLFQLLQETQYF. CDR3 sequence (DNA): TGTGCCAGCAGCTTAGAAAAGGGACTATTCCAACTCCTCCAAGAGACCCAGTACTTC.

This CDR3 reads CASGPSGGAGEQFF. In DNA, the CDR3 is TGCGCCAGCGGTCCTAGCGGGGGGGCGGGTGAGCAGTTCTTC. The gene calls are TRBV5-1 and TRBJ2-1, with TRBD2 identical over 12 bases. Germline V lookup: CDR1 SGHRS, CDR2 YFSETQ. CDR3 length equals 14 residues. V lost 7 bases and J lost 9; bases outside the gene matches: 8.

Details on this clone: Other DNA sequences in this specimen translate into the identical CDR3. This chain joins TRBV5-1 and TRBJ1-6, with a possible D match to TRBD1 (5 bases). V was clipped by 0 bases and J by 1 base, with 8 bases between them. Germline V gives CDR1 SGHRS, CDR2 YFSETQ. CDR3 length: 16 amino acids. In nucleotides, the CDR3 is TGCGCCAGCAGCTTGGACGGGGGGTCCTATAATTCACCCCTCCACTTT. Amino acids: CASSLDGGSYNSPLHF.

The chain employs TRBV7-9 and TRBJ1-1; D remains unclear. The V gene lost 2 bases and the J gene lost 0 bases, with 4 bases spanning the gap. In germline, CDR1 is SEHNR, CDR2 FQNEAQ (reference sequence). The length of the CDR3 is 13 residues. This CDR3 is CASSLLVNTEAFF. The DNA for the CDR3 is TGTGCCAGCAGCTTATTAGTGAACACTGAAGCTTTCTTT.

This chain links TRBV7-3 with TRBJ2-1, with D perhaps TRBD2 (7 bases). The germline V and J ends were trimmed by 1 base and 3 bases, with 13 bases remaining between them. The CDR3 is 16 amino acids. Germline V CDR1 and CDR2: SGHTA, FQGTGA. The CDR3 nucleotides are TGTGCCAGCAGCTTAATCGGGGGGCCTGGCTACAATGAGCAGTTCTTC. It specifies CASSLIGGPGYNEQFF.

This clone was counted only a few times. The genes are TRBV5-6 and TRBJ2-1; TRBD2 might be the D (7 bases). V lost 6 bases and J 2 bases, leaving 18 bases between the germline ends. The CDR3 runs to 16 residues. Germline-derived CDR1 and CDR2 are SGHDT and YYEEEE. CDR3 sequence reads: CASINLGGGTYNEQFF. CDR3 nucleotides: TGTGCCAGCATCAATCTAGGGGGAGGGACCTACAATGAGCAGTTCTTC.

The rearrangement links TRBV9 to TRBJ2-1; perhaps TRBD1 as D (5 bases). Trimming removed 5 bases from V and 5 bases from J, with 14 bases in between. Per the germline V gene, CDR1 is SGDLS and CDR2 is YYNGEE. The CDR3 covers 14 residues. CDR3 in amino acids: CASRKTVTDNEQFF. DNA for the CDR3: TGTGCCAGCAGAAAGACAGTGACGGACAATGAGCAGTTCTTC. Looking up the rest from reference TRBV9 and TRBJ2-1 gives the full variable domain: DSGVTQTPKHLITATGQRVTLRCSPRSGDLSVYWYQQSLDQGLQFLIQYYNGEERAKGNILERFSAQQFPDLHSELNLSSLELGDSALYFCASRKTVTDNEQFFGPGTRLTVL.

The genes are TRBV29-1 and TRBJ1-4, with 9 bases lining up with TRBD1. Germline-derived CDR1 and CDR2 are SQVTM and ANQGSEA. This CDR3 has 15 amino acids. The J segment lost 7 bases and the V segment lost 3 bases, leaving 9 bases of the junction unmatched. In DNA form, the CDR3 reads TGCAGCGTTGAGGGAGTGGACAGGGGCGTTGAAAAACTGTTTTTT. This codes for CSVEGVDRGVEKLFF.

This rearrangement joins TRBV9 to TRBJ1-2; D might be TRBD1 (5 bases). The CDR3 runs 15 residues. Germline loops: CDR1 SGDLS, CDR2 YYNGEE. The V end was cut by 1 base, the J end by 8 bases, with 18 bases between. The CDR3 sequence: CASSVSDSWVAGYTF. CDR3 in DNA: TGTGCCAGCAGCGTAAGCGACAGCTGGGTTGCAGGCTACACCTTC. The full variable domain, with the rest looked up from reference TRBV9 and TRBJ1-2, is DSGVTQTPKHLITATGQRVTLRCSPRSGDLSVYWYQQSLDQGLQFLIQYYNGEERAKGNILERFSAQQFPDLHSELNLSSLELGDSALYFCASSVSDSWVAGYTFGSGTRLTVV.

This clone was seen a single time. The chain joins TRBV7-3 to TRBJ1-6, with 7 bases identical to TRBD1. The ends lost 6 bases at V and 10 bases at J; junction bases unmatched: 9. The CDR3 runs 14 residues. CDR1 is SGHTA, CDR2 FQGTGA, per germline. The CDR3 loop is CASRIGTEPSPLHF. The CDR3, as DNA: TGTGCCAGCAGGATCGGGACAGAACCGTCACCCCTCCACTTT.

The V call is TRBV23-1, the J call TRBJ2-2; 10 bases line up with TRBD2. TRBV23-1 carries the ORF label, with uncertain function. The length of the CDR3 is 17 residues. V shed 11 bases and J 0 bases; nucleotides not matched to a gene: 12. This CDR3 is CAEARGSGGTNTGELFF. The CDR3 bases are TGCGCCGAAGCACGGGGTAGCGGGGGGACGAACACCGGGGAGCTGTTTTTT.